Below, one TCR beta chain is given with its context. Its antigen is not known. The CDR3 runs to 15 residues. In germline, CDR1 is SEHNR, CDR2 FQNEAQ (reference sequence). With 2 bases removed from V and 7 bases from J, the gap between germline ends came to 17 bases. Expressed TCRB transcripts were sequenced because the isolated RNA had all been reverse transcribed beforehand. Assay used: immunoSEQ multiplex PCR; TCRdb lists only in-frame clones, some missing. The table shows 900,000 or so clones, with under 20% occurring only once. The entry originates in a study of beta chain features in type 1 diabetes. A heparinised blood draw that averaged about 100 mL was obtained once from each donor. Regarding the study as a whole: When Type 1 diabetes patients were examined, their TCRB CDR3s proved moderately but significantly shorter in all four CD4+ subsets. In the patient group, naive, central memory and Treg TCRB repertoires seemed more alike than in the healthy donor group.

The sequence came from a woman between 18 and 29 years old in good health. Sequenced: naive CD4+ T cells from blood. V usage is TRBV7-9 and J usage is TRBJ1-2; D not certain. This chain's CDR3 is CASSLFQTSAGGYTF. CDR3 DNA sequence: TGTGCCAGCAGCTTATTTCAGACCTCTGCGGGTGGCTACACCTTC.